Listed here are 11 T cell receptor beta chains from one sample, sequenced in a study of blood T cell repertoires in COVID-19. The table came from immunoSEQ multiplex PCR; TCRdb's copy has only in-frame clones and leaves some out. The table lists 160,000 or so clones, roughly 75% of them singletons. The sequencing input was peripheral blood. The receptors derive from a man between 65 and 80 years old with active or convalescent COVID-19.

The chain carries TRBV7-3 and TRBJ2-1; 9 bases are a match to TRBD2. J lost 0 bases, V lost 2 bases, and 5 bases had no gene match. CDR3 length: 17 amino acids. Germline V gene sequence: CDR1 SGHTA, CDR2 FQGTGA. The CDR3 nucleotides read TGTGCCAGCAGCTTATATGGGACTAGCCACTCCTACAATGAGCAGTTCTTC. Translating gives CASSLYGTSHSYNEQFF.

The V and J genes are TRBV18 and TRBJ1-5, with 7 bases fitting TRBD1. The junction had 2 bases not matched to a gene; V was cut back by 3 bases and J by 3 bases. Germline-derived CDR1 and CDR2 are KGHSH and LQKENI. There are 14 residues in the CDR3. CDR3: CASSPGQNNQPQHF. CDR3 DNA: TGTGCCAGCTCACCGGGACAGAACAATCAGCCCCAGCATTTT.

This rearrangement joins TRBV12-3 or TRBV12-4 to TRBJ2-2; D might be TRBD1 (6 bases). CDR3 length: 13 residues. The V gene lost 6 bases and the J gene lost 6 bases, with 11 bases spanning the gap. This CDR3 reads CASSRTVAGELFF. The CDR3 DNA is TGTGCCAGCAGCCGGACAGTGGCCGGGGAGCTGTTTTTT.

V and J are TRBV5-1 and TRBJ2-3; 8 bases are shared with TRBD2. The CDR3 has 14 amino acids. Germline V gene lookup returns CDR1 SGHRS and CDR2 YFSETQ. J was trimmed by 5 bases and V by 4 bases; bases with no gene match: 6. The DNA of the CDR3 is TGCGCCAGCAGCCTTCGGACTAGCCAAGATACGCAGTATTTT. Amino acids: CASSLRTSQDTQYF.

This chain uses TRBV6-5 with TRBJ2-7, with D possibly TRBD2 on 7 matching bases. The germline V and J ends were trimmed by 7 bases and 3 bases, with 16 bases remaining between them. This CDR3 has 14 residues. Germline V gene lookup returns CDR1 MNHEY and CDR2 SVGAGI. Here the CDR3 DNA reads TGTGCCAGCAACGCGGGGGCTCGGGTCTACGAGCAGTACTTC. Its protein is CASNAGARVYEQYF.

V gene TRBV2 combines with J gene TRBJ2-3, with D perhaps matching TRBD2 (6 bases). V was trimmed by 5 bases and J by 11 bases, leaving 14 bases between them. CDR3 size: 12 residues. Germline V CDR1 and CDR2: SNHLY, FYNNEI. CDR3 protein: CASSLQRDWQYF. The CDR3 coding sequence is TGTGCCAGCAGTCTCCAGAGGGACTGGCAGTATTTT.

The chain uses TRBV9 and TRBJ2-1; possible D gene TRBD2, 6 bases. V lost 2 bases to trimming and J lost 3 bases, with 9 bases between them. Germline V CDR1 and CDR2: SGDLS, YYNGEE. This CDR3 has 14 amino acids. The CDR3 loop is CASSVGLGYNEQFF. The CDR3 DNA reads as TGTGCCAGCAGCGTGGGACTGGGCTACAATGAGCAGTTCTTC. Complete variable domain (other parts from reference TRBV9 and TRBJ2-1): DSGVTQTPKHLITATGQRVTLRCSPRSGDLSVYWYQQSLDQGLQFLIQYYNGEERAKGNILERFSAQQFPDLHSELNLSSLELGDSALYFCASSVGLGYNEQFFGPGTRLTVL.

The chain joins TRBV5-1 to TRBJ2-5, with 7 bases that match TRBD2. Trimming took 3 bases from V and 5 from J; bases not matched to a gene: 13. This CDR3 has 16 amino acids. Germline CDR1 is SGHRS and CDR2 is YFSETQ. The CDR3 DNA follows: TGCGCCAGCAGCTCCACCGGGGGAGGGGAAGGGGAGACCCAGTACTTC. Its translation: CASSSTGGGEGETQYF.

The chain links TRBV7-9 to TRBJ1-2; 11 bases are shared with TRBD1. This CDR3 has 15 residues. Per germline, CDR1 SEHNR and CDR2 FQNEAQ (reference sequence). The V segment lost 4 bases and the J segment 7 bases; nucleotides outside the gene matches: 8. The CDR3 region has the DNA TGTGCCAGCAGCTCGAAGGGACAGGGGGGATTTGGCTACACCTTC. Translation gives CASSSKGQGGFGYTF. The full variable domain, in which reference TRBV7-9 and TRBJ1-2 provide the parts outside the CDR3, is DTGVSQNPRHKITKRGQNVTFRCDPISEHNRLYWYRQTLGQGPEFLTYFQNEAQLEKSRLLSDRFSAERPKGSFSTLEIQRTEQGDSAMYLCASSSKGQGGFGYTFGSGTRLTVV.

This rearrangement joins TRBV5-4 to TRBJ2-3, with TRBD2 matching 12 bases. Per germline, CDR1 SGHNT and CDR2 YYREEE (reference sequence). Trimming at V came to 4 bases and at J to 2 bases, leaving 8 bases not matched to a gene. This CDR3 is built from 17 residues. CDR3 sequence (DNA): TGTGCCAGCAGCCGGAGACTAGCGGGGGCCCTCACAGATACGCAGTATTTT. Translation: CASSRRLAGALTDTQYF. Together with reference TRBV5-4 and TRBJ2-3, the CDR3 gives the full variable domain: ETGVTQSPTHLIKTRGQQVTLRCSSQSGHNTVSWYQQALGQGPQFIFQYYREEENGRGNFPPRFSGLQFPNYSSELNVNALELDDSALYLCASSRRLAGALTDTQYFGPGTRLTVL.

V gene TRBV19 combines with J gene TRBJ1-4; D is uncertain. Looked up from germline, CDR1 is LNHDA and CDR2 is SQIVND (reference sequence). CDR3 length equals 15 residues. Trimming took off 3 bases at V and 5 bases at J, with 13 bases between the two ends. The DNA for the CDR3 is TGTGCCAGTAGTATCGGGGTAATATCCAATGAAAAACTGTTTTTT. This sequence encodes CASSIGVISNEKLFF.